The 20 T cell receptor beta chains below were found in one sample sequenced in a study of blood T cell repertoires in COVID-19 (TCRdb year 2020). Libraries were prepared through the immunoSEQ multiplex PCR assay. Held by TCRdb, this immuneACCESS table contains in-frame sequences only and omits some clones. Under half of the omission traces to an unresolved V gene where checked; the cause of the rest is unknown. For this sample the table gives under 300,000 clones, of which around 90% were detected only once. The top ten hold about 0.8% of the sample. Material: peripheral blood. These receptors originate from a woman younger than 45 with acute or convalescent COVID-19.

This clone has only one observation. The V and J genes are TRBV18 and TRBJ1-4; 8 positions match TRBD1. Germline V CDR1 and CDR2: KGHSH, LQKENI. After removal of 0 bases from V and 6 bases from J, the junction contained 6 bases not matched to a gene. This CDR3 spans 16 amino acids. The CDR3 bases are TGTGCCAGCTCACCACCGGTACAGGGGGAGCATGAAAAACTGTTTTTT. Translation: CASSPPVQGEHEKLFF.

The genes are TRBV9 and TRBJ2-7; TRBD2 agrees at 12 bases. Losses at the gene ends were 0 bases for V and 4 bases for J; bases not matched to a gene: 8. Germline lookup yields CDR1 SGDLS and CDR2 YYNGEE. The CDR3 extends over 17 amino acids. The CDR3: CASSVGLAGGPGYEQYF. The CDR3 nucleotides are TGTGCCAGCAGCGTAGGGCTAGCGGGAGGGCCGGGGTACGAGCAGTACTTC.

The V and J genes are TRBV12-5 and TRBJ2-2; maybe TRBD2 (6 bases). Trimming took 6 bases from V and 2 from J, leaving 16 bases between them. The CDR3 has 16 amino acids. Looked up from germline, CDR1 is LGHNT and CDR2 is FRNRAP. The CDR3 here is CASGPRDGRNTGELFF. In nucleotides, the CDR3 is TGTGCTAGTGGACCGCGGGACGGGAGAAACACCGGGGAGCTGTTTTTT.

V is TRBV28 and J is TRBJ2-7; 7 bases fit TRBD1. There are 14 residues in the CDR3. V shed 2 bases and J 4 bases; nucleotides not matched to a gene: 5. Germline V lookup: CDR1 MDHEN, CDR2 SYDVKM. The CDR3 DNA reads as TGTGCCAGCAGTTTACCCAGGGGGTTATACGAGCAGTACTTC. Its protein is CASSLPRGLYEQYF.

This chain uses TRBV27 with TRBJ2-7; 11 positions match TRBD1. V gave up 5 bases and J gave up 3 bases; unmatched junction bases: 12. Germline assignment: CDR1 MNHEY and CDR2 SMNVEV (reference sequence). The CDR3 spans 17 residues. The CDR3 spells CASSRKADRGPGYEQYF. The DNA for the CDR3 is TGTGCCAGCAGTCGCAAGGCGGACAGGGGGCCTGGCTACGAGCAGTACTTC.

This chain uses TRBV5-6 with TRBJ1-1; TRBD1 is a possible D gene (6 bases). Germline V gene lookup returns CDR1 SGHDT and CDR2 YYEEEE. The CDR3 sequence is 15 residues long. Trimming removed 6 bases at V and 5 bases at J, with 20 bases between. The DNA for the CDR3 is TGTGCCAGCACACGGACAGCAGATCGGCGAACTGAAGCTTTCTTT. This translates into CASTRTADRRTEAFF.

V gene TRBV30 combines with J gene TRBJ2-2; 8 bases align to TRBD2. V was pared by 4 bases and J by 6 bases, with 10 bases of the junction left unmatched. The germline V gene has CDR1 GTSNPN and CDR2 SVGIG (reference sequence). This CDR3 comprises 15 residues. DNA of the CDR3: TGTGCCTGGACATCGGGACTAGGTTTTCCCGGGGAGCTGTTTTTT. Translating gives CAWTSGLGFPGELFF.

V and J are TRBV9 and TRBJ1-4; D is uncertain. The CDR3 sequence is 16 residues long. The germline CDR1 and CDR2 sequences are SGDLS and YYNGEE. Trimming left V 0 bases short and J 4 bases short, with 13 bases between. The CDR3, as DNA: TGTGCCAGCAGCGTAGATTTCCGAGGGATTAATGAAAAACTGTTTTTT. Translating it yields CASSVDFRGINEKLFF.

The chain has TRBV9 and TRBJ2-7; TRBD2 aligns across 7 bases. Germline trimming cut 3 bases from V and 1 base from J; bases unmatched to any gene: 4. Germline V gene data show CDR1 as SGDLS and CDR2 as YYNGEE. The CDR3 loop spans 14 amino acids. CDR3 in DNA: TGTGCCAGCAGCGGGGGTAGCGGGTCCTACGAGCAGTACTTC. The encoded protein is CASSGGSGSYEQYF.

This rearrangement joins TRBV7-2 to TRBJ1-1; D is ambiguous. Trimming shortened V by 3 bases and J by 2 bases, and 16 bases separated the two germline ends. The CDR3 has 16 residues. Germline V lookup: CDR1 SGHTA, CDR2 FQGNSA. CDR3 region: CASSLFPGRENTEAFF. The CDR3 bases are TGTGCCAGCAGCTTGTTTCCGGGTCGGGAAAACACTGAAGCTTTCTTT.

In this sample, this clone turned up once. This chain uses TRBV29-1 with TRBJ2-7; unclear D gene. The germline V gene has CDR1 SQVTM and CDR2 ANQGSEA. CDR3 size: 11 residues. The V and J ends lost 4 bases and 2 bases respectively, with 6 bases between them. The CDR3 nucleotides read TGCAGCGTTGGCCACACCTACGAGCAGTACTTC. Amino acid sequence: CSVGHTYEQYF.

The rearrangement links TRBV5-1 to TRBJ2-2; D remains unclear. V was cut by 1 base and J by 0 bases, with 7 bases left in between. The CDR3 has 15 residues. Germline V CDR1 and CDR2: SGHRS, YFSETQ. CDR3 residues: CASSLSQTNTGELFF. The DNA for the CDR3 is TGCGCCAGCAGCTTGAGTCAGACGAACACCGGGGAGCTGTTTTTT.

This chain links TRBV5-4 with TRBJ2-7; possibly TRBD1 for D (5 bases). CDR1 and CDR2 (germline): SGHNT, YYREEE (reference sequence). The ends were cut back, 0 bases at V and 7 bases at J, with 17 bases in the middle. The CDR3 spans 15 residues. CDR3 sequence (DNA): TGTGCCAGCAGCTTGGAGGTAGGGGCCCCATGGGAGCAGTACTTC. It translates to CASSLEVGAPWEQYF.

This chain links TRBV27 with TRBJ2-7; TRBD2 agrees at 13 bases. CDR1 is MNHEY, CDR2 SMNVEV, per germline (reference sequence). J was trimmed by 2 bases and V by 5 bases; bases with no gene match: 6. The CDR3 has 16 amino acids. The CDR3 protein is CASSLFGLAGAYEQYF. The CDR3 DNA reads TGTGCCAGCAGTCTTTTCGGACTAGCGGGAGCCTACGAGCAGTACTTC.

This clone was found a few times. The V gene is TRBV10-1, the J gene TRBJ2-2, with a weak D call TRBD1 (6 bases). The CDR3 is 14 residues long. Germline CDR1 WNHNN, CDR2 SYGVQD (reference sequence). Trimming stripped 8 bases from V and 6 bases from J, with 16 bases between. CDR3 residues: CASGAGQPPGELFF. CDR3 sequence (DNA): TGCGCCAGCGGGGCTGGACAGCCCCCCGGGGAGCTGTTTTTT.

The V gene is TRBV21-1, the J gene TRBJ2-7; the tabulated D call, TRBD2, remains unverified against the DNA. TRBV21-1 is a pseudogene. CDR3 length equals 17 residues. The DNA for the CDR3 is TGTGCCAGCAGCAAAGCGATCAGACTAGCGGGGTCCTACGAGCAGTACTTC. It encodes CASSKAIRLAGSYEQYF.

This chain joins TRBV19 and TRBJ2-3, with TRBD2 identical over 7 bases. J was trimmed by 5 bases and V by 5 bases; bases with no gene match: 4. The CDR3 loop spans 13 amino acids. Germline lookup yields CDR1 LNHDA and CDR2 SQIVND (reference sequence). The CDR3 bases are TGTGCCAGTAGTGCGGGAGTTGTAGATACGCAGTATTTT. Translating it yields CASSAGVVDTQYF.

The CDR3 DNA sequence: TGTGCCAGTAGCCTCGTGGGGCAGATCAATTCACCCCTCCACTTT. Protein: CASSLVGQINSPLHF. The rearrangement joins TRBV19 to TRBJ1-6; D is perhaps TRBD1 (5 bases). The CDR3 consists of 15 residues. V was trimmed by 6 bases and J by 7 bases, leaving 16 bases between them. CDR1 and CDR2 from the germline V gene are LNHDA and SQIVND (reference sequence). The whole variable domain, remainder taken from reference TRBV19 and TRBJ1-6, is DGGITQSPKYLFRKEGQNVTLSCEQNLNHDAMYWYRQDPGQGLRLIYYSQIVNDFQKGDIAEGYSVSREKKESFPLTVTSAQKNPTAFYLCASSLVGQINSPLHFGNGTRLTVT.

The chain has TRBV30 and TRBJ1-2; D is undetermined. V was trimmed by 1 base and J by 7 bases, leaving 4 bases between them. Germline V lookup: CDR1 GTSNPN, CDR2 SVGIG (reference sequence). There are 10 residues in the CDR3. The CDR3, as DNA: TGTGCCTGGAGTGGGCTTGGCTACACCTTC. Amino acid sequence: CAWSGLGYTF. Full variable domain (outside the CDR3, taken from reference TRBV30 and TRBJ1-2): SQTIHQWPATLVQPVGSPLSLECTVEGTSNPNLYWYRQAAGRGLQLLFYSVGIGQISSEVPQNLSASRPQDRQFILSSKKLLLSDSGFYLCAWSGLGYTFGSGTRLTVV.

This chain uses TRBV14 with TRBJ2-7, with 7 bases identical to TRBD1. The germline V gene has CDR1 SGHDN and CDR2 FVKESK. CDR3 length: 14 residues. V shed 4 bases, J shed 2 bases, and the junction held 5 bases outside the gene matches. The CDR3 loop reads CASSPWDRPYEQYF. The CDR3 region has the DNA TGTGCCAGCAGCCCCTGGGACAGACCCTACGAGCAGTACTTC.